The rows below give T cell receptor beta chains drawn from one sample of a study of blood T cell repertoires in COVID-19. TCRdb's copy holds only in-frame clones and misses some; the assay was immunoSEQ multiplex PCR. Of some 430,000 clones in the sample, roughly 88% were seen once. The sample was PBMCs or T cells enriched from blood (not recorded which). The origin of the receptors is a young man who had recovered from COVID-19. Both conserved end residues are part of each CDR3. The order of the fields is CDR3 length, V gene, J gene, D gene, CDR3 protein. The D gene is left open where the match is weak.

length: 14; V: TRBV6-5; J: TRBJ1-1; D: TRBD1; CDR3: CASSLGQGGTEAFF
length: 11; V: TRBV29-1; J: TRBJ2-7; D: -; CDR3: CSARQAYEQYF
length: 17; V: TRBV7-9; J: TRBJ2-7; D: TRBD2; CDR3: CASSLILAGAQDYEQYF
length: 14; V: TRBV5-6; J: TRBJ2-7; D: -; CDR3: CASSLEGVRREQYF
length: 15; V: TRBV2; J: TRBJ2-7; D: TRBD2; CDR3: CASRPRLAGDHEQYF
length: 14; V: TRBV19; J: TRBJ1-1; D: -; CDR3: CASSIGEGYTEAFF
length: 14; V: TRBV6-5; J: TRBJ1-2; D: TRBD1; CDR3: CASRVPGTGGGYTF
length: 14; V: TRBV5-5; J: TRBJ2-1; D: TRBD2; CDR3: CASSLEVAGDEQFF
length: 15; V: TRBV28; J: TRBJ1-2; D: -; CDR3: CASRPGGAGGYGYTF
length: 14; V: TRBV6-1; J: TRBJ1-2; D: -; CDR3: CASSEYGANYGYTF
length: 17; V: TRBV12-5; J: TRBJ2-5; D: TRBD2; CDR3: CASGELRERGPQETQYF
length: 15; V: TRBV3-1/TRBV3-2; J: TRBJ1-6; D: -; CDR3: CASSPQDSYNSPLHF